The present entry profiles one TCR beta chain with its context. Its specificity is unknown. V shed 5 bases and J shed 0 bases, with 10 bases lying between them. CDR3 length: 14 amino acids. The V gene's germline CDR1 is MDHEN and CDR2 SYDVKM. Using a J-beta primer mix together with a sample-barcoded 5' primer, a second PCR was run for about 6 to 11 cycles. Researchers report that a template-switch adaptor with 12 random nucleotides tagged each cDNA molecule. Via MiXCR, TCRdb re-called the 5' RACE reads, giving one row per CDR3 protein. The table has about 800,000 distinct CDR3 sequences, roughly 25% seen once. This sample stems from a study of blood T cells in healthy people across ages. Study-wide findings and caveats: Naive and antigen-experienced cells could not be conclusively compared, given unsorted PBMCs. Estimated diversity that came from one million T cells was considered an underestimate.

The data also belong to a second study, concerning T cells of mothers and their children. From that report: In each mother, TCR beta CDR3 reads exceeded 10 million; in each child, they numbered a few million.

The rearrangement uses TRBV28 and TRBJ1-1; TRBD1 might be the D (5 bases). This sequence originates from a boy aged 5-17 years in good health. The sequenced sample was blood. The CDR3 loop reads CASSLRQMNTEAFF. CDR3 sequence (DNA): TGTGCCAGCAGTCTCCGACAGATGAACACTGAAGCTTTCTTT.